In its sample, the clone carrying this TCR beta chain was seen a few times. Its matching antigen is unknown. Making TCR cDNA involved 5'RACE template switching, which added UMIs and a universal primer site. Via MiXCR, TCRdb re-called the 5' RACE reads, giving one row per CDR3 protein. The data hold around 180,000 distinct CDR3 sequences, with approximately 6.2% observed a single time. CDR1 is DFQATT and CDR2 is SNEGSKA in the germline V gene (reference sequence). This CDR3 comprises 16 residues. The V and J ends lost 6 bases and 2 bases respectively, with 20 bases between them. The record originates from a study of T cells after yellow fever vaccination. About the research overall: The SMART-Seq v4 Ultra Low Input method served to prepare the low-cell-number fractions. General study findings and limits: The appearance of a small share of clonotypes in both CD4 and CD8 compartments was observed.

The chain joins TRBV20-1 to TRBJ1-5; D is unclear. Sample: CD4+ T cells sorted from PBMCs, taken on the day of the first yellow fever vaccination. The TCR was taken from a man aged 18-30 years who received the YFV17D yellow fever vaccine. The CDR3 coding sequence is TGCAGTGCGTCAGGCAGCTACGTGGGTGGCAATCAGCCCCAGCATTTT. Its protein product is CSASGSYVGGNQPQHF.